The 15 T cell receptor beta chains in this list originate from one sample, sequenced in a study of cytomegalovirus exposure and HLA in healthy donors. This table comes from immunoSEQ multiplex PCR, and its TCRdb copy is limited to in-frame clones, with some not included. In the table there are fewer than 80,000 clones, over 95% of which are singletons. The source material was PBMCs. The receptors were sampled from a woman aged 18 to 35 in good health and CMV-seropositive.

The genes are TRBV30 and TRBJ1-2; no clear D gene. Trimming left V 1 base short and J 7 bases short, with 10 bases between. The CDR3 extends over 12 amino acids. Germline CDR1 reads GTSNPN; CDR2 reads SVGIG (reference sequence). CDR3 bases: TGTGCCTGGAGTGGGTCGGTATCTGGCTACACCTTC. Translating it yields CAWSGSVSGYTF.

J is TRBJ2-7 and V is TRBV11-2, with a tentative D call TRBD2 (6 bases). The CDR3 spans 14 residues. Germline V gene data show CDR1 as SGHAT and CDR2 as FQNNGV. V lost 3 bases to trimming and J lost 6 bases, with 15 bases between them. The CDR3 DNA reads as TGTGCCAGCAGCTTGAATTCATTGGGGGGCGAGCAGTACTTC. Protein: CASSLNSLGGEQYF.

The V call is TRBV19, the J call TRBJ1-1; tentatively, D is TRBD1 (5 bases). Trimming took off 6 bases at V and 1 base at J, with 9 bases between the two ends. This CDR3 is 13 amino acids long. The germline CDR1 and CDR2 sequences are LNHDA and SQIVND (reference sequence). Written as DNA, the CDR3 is TGTGCCAGTAGGGACAACAGGAACACTGAAGCTTTCTTT. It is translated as CASRDNRNTEAFF.

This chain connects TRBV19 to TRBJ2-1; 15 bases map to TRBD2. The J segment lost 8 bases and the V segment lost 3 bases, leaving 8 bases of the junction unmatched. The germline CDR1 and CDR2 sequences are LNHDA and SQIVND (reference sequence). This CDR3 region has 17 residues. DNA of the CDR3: TGTGCCAGTAGTATTTGGACTAGCGGGAGGGCCGTAGATGAGCAGTTCTTC. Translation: CASSIWTSGRAVDEQFF.

The CDR3 nucleotides are TGCGCCAGCAGCCAAGTGGGGGGAGGACTCAACACCGGGGAGCTGTTTTTT. Translated: CASSQVGGGLNTGELFF. The chain combines TRBV4-1 with TRBJ2-2, with a possible D match to TRBD2 (6 bases). Germline CDR1 MGHRA, CDR2 YSYEKL. Trimming left V 1 base short and J 2 bases short, with 14 bases between. This CDR3 has 17 amino acids.

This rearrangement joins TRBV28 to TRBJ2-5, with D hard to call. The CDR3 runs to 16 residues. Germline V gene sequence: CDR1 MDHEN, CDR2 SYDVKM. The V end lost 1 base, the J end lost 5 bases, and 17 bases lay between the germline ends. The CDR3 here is CASSLYSRWAQETQYF. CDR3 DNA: TGTGCCAGCAGTTTATACTCCCGGTGGGCCCAGGAGACCCAGTACTTC.

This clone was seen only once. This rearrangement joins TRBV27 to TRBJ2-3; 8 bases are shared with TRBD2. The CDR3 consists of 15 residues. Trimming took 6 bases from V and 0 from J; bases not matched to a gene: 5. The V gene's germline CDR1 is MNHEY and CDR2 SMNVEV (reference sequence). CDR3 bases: TGTGCCAGCAGATCCCCTAGCGGGAGCACAGATACGCAGTATTTT. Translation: CASRSPSGSTDTQYF.

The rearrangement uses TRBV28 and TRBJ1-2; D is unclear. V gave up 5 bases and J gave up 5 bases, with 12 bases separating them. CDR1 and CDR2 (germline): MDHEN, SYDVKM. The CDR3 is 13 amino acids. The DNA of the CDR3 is TGTGCCAGCAGTCCACCGGGATCTTATGGCTACACCTTC. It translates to CASSPPGSYGYTF.

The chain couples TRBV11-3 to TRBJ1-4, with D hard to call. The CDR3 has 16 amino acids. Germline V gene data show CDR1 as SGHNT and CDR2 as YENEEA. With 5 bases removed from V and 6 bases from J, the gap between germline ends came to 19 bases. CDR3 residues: CASSQFILGFYEKLFF. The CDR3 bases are TGTGCCAGCAGCCAATTTATCCTAGGCTTTTATGAAAAACTGTTTTTT.

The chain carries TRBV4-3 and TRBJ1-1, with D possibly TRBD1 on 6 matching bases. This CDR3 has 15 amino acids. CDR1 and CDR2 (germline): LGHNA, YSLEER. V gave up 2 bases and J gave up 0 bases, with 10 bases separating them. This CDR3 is CASSQYRVMNTEAFF. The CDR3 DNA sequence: TGCGCCAGCAGCCAATACAGGGTTATGAACACTGAAGCTTTCTTT.

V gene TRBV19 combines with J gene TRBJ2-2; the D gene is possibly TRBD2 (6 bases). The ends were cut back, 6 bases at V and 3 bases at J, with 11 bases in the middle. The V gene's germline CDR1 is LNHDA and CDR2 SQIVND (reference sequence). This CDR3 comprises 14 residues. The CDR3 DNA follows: TGTGCCAGTAGCCCGGGACTTCACACCGGGGAGCTGTTTTTT. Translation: CASSPGLHTGELFF. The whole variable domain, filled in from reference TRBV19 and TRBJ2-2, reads DGGITQSPKYLFRKEGQNVTLSCEQNLNHDAMYWYRQDPGQGLRLIYYSQIVNDFQKGDIAEGYSVSREKKESFPLTVTSAQKNPTAFYLCASSPGLHTGELFFGEGSRLTVL.

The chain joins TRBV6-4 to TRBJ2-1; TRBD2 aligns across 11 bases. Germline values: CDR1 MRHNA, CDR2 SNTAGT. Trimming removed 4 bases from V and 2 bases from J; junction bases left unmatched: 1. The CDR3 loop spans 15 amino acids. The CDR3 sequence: CASSGLAGTYNEQFF. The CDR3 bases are TGTGCCAGCAGTGGACTAGCGGGGACCTACAATGAGCAGTTCTTC.

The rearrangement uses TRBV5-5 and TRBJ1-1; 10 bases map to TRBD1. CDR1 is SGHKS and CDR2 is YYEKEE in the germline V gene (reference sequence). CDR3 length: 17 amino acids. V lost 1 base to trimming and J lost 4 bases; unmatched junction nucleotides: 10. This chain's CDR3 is CASSLNGQGVGGTEAFF. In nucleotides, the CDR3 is TGTGCCAGCAGCTTGAATGGACAGGGGGTTGGGGGCACTGAAGCTTTCTTT.

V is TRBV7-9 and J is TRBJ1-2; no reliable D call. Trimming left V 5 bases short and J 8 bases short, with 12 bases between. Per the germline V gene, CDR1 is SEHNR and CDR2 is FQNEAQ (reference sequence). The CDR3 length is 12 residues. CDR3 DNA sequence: TGTGCCAGCAGCCCCGGTCCTATCGGCTACACCTTC. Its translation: CASSPGPIGYTF.

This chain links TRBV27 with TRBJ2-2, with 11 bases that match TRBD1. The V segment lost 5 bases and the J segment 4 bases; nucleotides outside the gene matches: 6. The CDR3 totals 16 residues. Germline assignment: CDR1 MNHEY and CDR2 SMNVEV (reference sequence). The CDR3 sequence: CASSLPGQGVTGELFF. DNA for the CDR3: TGTGCCAGCAGTCTACCGGGACAGGGGGTCACCGGGGAGCTGTTTTTT.